The 17 T cell receptor beta chains given below trace back to one sample, sequenced in a study of T cell repertoires in cytomegalovirus infection. TCRdb reprocessed the reads via MiXCR and lists one record per CDR3 protein. The sample has fewer than 350,000 distinct CDR3 sequences; 17% are singletons. The specimen sequenced was PBMCs. The receptors come from a human donor in good health (CMV status not recorded). Some clones in this sample may be carry-over from other donors' samples.

This clonotype was seen more than once but under ten times. This rearrangement joins TRBV28 to TRBJ1-5; the D is unclear. Germline V lookup: CDR1 MDHEN, CDR2 SYDVKM. Trimming stripped 5 bases from V and 6 bases from J, with 17 bases between. The CDR3 is made up of 15 amino acids. The CDR3 coding sequence is TGTGCCAGCAGTCGGCTGCACGGGTTTACTCAGCCCCAGCATTTT. The encoded protein is CASSRLHGFTQPQHF.

This clonotype was detected only a few times. The rearrangement links TRBV12-3 or TRBV12-4 to TRBJ2-1, with TRBD2 matching over 11 bases. The V segment lost 5 bases and the J segment 6 bases; nucleotides outside the gene matches: 9. The CDR3 is 16 residues long. Written as DNA, the CDR3 is TGTGCCAGCAGTGGACATCTAGCGGGGGGAGGCAATGAGCAGTTCTTC. Translated: CASSGHLAGGGNEQFF.

The V gene is TRBV28, the J gene TRBJ2-1; 12 nucleotides agree with TRBD1. V gave up 5 bases and J gave up 0 bases; unmatched junction bases: 2. This CDR3 region has 16 residues. CDR1 is MDHEN and CDR2 is SYDVKM in the germline V gene. The CDR3 nucleotides read TGTGCCAGCAGTGAGGGACAGGGGGCCTCCTACAATGAGCAGTTCTTC. It is translated as CASSEGQGASYNEQFF.

This clonotype was seen ten or more times. This rearrangement joins TRBV20-1 to TRBJ2-5; TRBD1 aligns across 10 bases. CDR1 is DFQATT and CDR2 is SNEGSKA in the germline V gene (reference sequence). This CDR3 region has 13 residues. J lost 4 bases, V lost 3 bases, and 2 bases had no gene match. The CDR3 region is CSARGQGTETQYF. The CDR3 DNA follows: TGCAGTGCTAGGGGACAGGGGACAGAGACCCAGTACTTC.

This clonotype turned up a few times. J is TRBJ1-2 and V is TRBV20-1; D not certain. Trimming took off 2 bases at V and 0 bases at J, with 10 bases between the two ends. The CDR3 runs 14 residues. CDR1 and CDR2 (germline): DFQATT, SNEGSKA (reference sequence). The CDR3 sequence is CSARRQLTNYGYTF. The CDR3 nucleotides are TGCAGTGCTAGACGGCAGCTCACTAACTATGGCTACACCTTC.

This clonotype was detected a few times. The chain couples TRBV20-1 to TRBJ1-6; 9 positions match TRBD1. Germline V gene data show CDR1 as DFQATT and CDR2 as SNEGSKA (reference sequence). Trimming cost V 5 bases and J 9 bases; bases outside gene matches: 17. This CDR3 comprises 17 residues. The DNA for the CDR3 is TGCAGTGCTGAACCCCCGCTGGGGGACAGGGCAGGTTCACCCCTCCACTTT. Amino acid sequence: CSAEPPLGDRAGSPLHF.

This clonotype was counted many times. This chain links TRBV5-5 with TRBJ1-4; no clear D gene. The V end lost 0 bases, the J end lost 6 bases, and 12 bases lay between the germline ends. Germline V lookup: CDR1 SGHKS, CDR2 YYEKEE (reference sequence). The CDR3 is 15 residues long. The CDR3 region is CASSLGDLWYEKLFF. As DNA, the CDR3 is TGTGCCAGCAGCTTGGGAGACCTATGGTATGAAAAACTGTTTTTT.

This clonotype was counted ten times or more. V is TRBV29-1 and J is TRBJ2-3; 13 nucleotides match TRBD2. The V gene end was trimmed by 6 bases and the J gene end by 1 base; junction bases not matched to a gene: 10. Germline CDR1 is SQVTM and CDR2 is ANQGSEA. The CDR3 runs to 17 residues. CDR3 protein: CSVELAGGNLGTDTQYF. The CDR3 coding sequence is TGCAGCGTAGAACTAGCGGGGGGGAATCTCGGCACAGATACGCAGTATTTT.

This clonotype was observed a handful of times. The J gene is TRBJ2-5, the V gene TRBV4-1; D is perhaps TRBD1 (6 bases). Germline V gene sequence: CDR1 MGHRA, CDR2 YSYEKL. The CDR3 is 15 residues long. The germline V and J ends were trimmed by 4 bases and 1 base, with 13 bases remaining between them. The CDR3 reads CASSRSGTLQETQYF. The CDR3 DNA reads as TGCGCCAGCAGCCGGTCCGGGACACTCCAAGAGACCCAGTACTTC.

This chain connects TRBV7-9 to TRBJ1-4; possible D gene TRBD1, 5 bases. V was clipped by 1 base and J by 8 bases, with 14 bases between them. This CDR3 has 15 amino acids. The germline V gene encodes CDR1 SEHNR and CDR2 FQNEAQ (reference sequence). In DNA, the CDR3 is TGTGCCAGCAGCTTAGGGACAACTCTCGGGGAAAAACTGTTTTTT. This translates into CASSLGTTLGEKLFF.

There are a few counts of this clonotype. The rearrangement joins TRBV24-1 to TRBJ2-3, with 9 bases that match TRBD1. Germline CDR1 and CDR2: KGHDR and SFDVKD. V lost 4 bases to trimming and J lost 2 bases; unmatched junction nucleotides: 9. This CDR3 has 17 residues. CDR3 sequence (DNA): TGTGCCACCAGTGACCAAATGACAGGGGGTTCCACAGATACGCAGTATTTT. This encodes CATSDQMTGGSTDTQYF.

The chain links TRBV6-2 or TRBV6-3 to TRBJ2-7, with D tentatively TRBD2 (5 bases). CDR1 and CDR2 (germline): MNHEY, SVGEGT. The CDR3 loop spans 15 amino acids. Trimming took off 5 bases at V and 0 bases at J, with 14 bases between the two ends. The CDR3 sequence is CASSLLMGVSYEQYF. The CDR3 DNA reads TGTGCCAGCAGTCTCCTTATGGGAGTCTCCTACGAGCAGTACTTC.

This clonotype was found a few times. The genes are TRBV12-3 or TRBV12-4 and TRBJ2-4; D remains ambiguous. The CDR3 runs to 14 residues. V was trimmed by 4 bases and J by 0 bases, leaving 7 bases between them. CDR3 sequence (DNA): TGTGCCAGCAGTTGGCATTTAGCCAAAAACATTCAGTACTTC. This gives the protein CASSWHLAKNIQYF.

This clonotype showed up many times. The chain has TRBV7-9 and TRBJ2-2; TRBD1 matches 7 bases. Germline V gene sequence: CDR1 SEHNR, CDR2 FQNEAQ (reference sequence). This CDR3 is 16 amino acids long. The V and J ends lost 5 bases and 0 bases, in that order; junction bases with no gene match: 6. The CDR3 loop is CASSVDRAPNTGELFF. Here the CDR3 DNA reads TGTGCCAGCAGCGTCGACAGGGCTCCGAACACCGGGGAGCTGTTTTTT.

The chain employs TRBV18 and TRBJ2-1; 12 nucleotides line up with TRBD2. Per the germline V gene, CDR1 is KGHSH and CDR2 is LQKENI. V lost 0 bases and J lost 10; bases outside the gene matches: 4. This CDR3 comprises 15 residues. CDR3 loop: CASSPPTSGGREQFF. The DNA for the CDR3 is TGTGCCAGCTCACCACCGACTAGCGGGGGCAGAGAGCAGTTCTTC.

This chain links TRBV20-1 with TRBJ2-1; weak D call: TRBD2 (5 bases). The CDR3 sequence is 13 residues long. Germline values: CDR1 DFQATT, CDR2 SNEGSKA (reference sequence). Trimming took off 6 bases at V and 3 bases at J, with 12 bases between the two ends. CDR3 in amino acids: CSAGGGFYNEQFF. In nucleotides, the CDR3 is TGCAGTGCCGGCGGAGGATTCTACAATGAGCAGTTCTTC.

This clonotype has just a few counts. This chain uses TRBV5-1 with TRBJ2-1; TRBD2 matches 10 bases. The CDR3 runs 16 residues. The J segment lost 6 bases and the V segment lost 0 bases, leaving 6 bases of the junction unmatched. The germline V gene has CDR1 SGHRS and CDR2 YFSETQ. The CDR3 region is CASSLAASGGANEQFF. In DNA form, the CDR3 reads TGCGCCAGCAGCTTGGCCGCCAGCGGGGGGGCCAATGAGCAGTTCTTC.